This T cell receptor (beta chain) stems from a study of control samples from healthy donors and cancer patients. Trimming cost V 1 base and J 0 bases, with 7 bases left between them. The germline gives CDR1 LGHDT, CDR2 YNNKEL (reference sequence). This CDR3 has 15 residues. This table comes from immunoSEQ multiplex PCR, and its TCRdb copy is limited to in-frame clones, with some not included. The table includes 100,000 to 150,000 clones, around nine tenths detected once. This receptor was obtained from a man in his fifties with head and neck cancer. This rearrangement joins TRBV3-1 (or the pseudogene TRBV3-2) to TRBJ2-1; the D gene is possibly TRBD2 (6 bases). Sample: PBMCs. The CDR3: CASSQGLDSYNEQFF. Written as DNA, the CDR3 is TGTGCCAGCAGCCAAGGACTAGACTCCTACAATGAGCAGTTCTTC.